The 8 T cell receptor beta chains in this list originate from one sample, sequenced in a study of T cell responses to AZD1222 COVID-19 vaccine. TCRdb's table, derived via immunoSEQ multiplex PCR, lists solely in-frame clones and lacks some. The sample has approximately 96,000 clones, approximately 86% seen once. This material consisted of peripheral blood, taken 28 days after the second AZD1222 dose. The receptors were sampled from an adult who received the AZD1222 COVID-19 vaccine.

The chain has TRBV1 and TRBJ2-3; the tabulated D call, TRBD2, remains unverified against the DNA. TRBV1 is reported as a pseudogene. The CDR3 runs 16 residues. The CDR3: CTSSLSGTSKADTQYF. The CDR3, as DNA: TGCACCAGCAGCCTATCCGGGACTAGCAAGGCAGATACGCAGTATTTT.

The chain recombines TRBV5-1 with TRBJ1-2; possibly TRBD1 for D (5 bases). Between the trimmed V and J ends, which lost 4 bases and 4 bases, there was a span of 11 bases. The CDR3 has 13 residues. The germline CDR1 and CDR2 sequences are SGHRS and YFSETQ. CDR3: CASSPDSSYGYTF. CDR3 DNA sequence: TGCGCCAGCAGCCCCGACAGCAGCTATGGCTACACCTTC. Full variable domain (outside the CDR3, taken from reference TRBV5-1 and TRBJ1-2): KAGVTQTPRYLIKTRGQQVTLSCSPISGHRSVSWYQQTPGQGLQFLFEYFSETQRNKGNFPGRFSGRQFSNSRSEMNVSTLELGDSALYLCASSPDSSYGYTFGSGTRLTVV.

V usage is TRBV7-6 and J usage is TRBJ2-5; 8 bases agree with TRBD2. This CDR3 comprises 11 residues. Trimming took 5 bases from V and 9 from J; bases not matched to a gene: 2. Germline CDR1 SGHVS, CDR2 FNYEAQ. CDR3 sequence (DNA): TGTGCCAGCAGCCCCGGGGGGGCCCAGTACTTC. The encoded protein is CASSPGGAQYF.

CDR3 in amino acids: CASSQAAWQRLNTEAFF. Written as DNA, the CDR3 is TGTGCCAGCAGCCAAGCTGCGTGGCAGAGACTGAACACTGAAGCTTTCTTT. The chain is built from TRBV3-1 (or the pseudogene TRBV3-2) and TRBJ1-1, with D unresolved. The germline V and J ends were trimmed by 1 base and 0 bases, with 15 bases remaining between them. CDR3 length: 17 residues. Germline V gene lookup returns CDR1 LGHDT and CDR2 YNNKEL (reference sequence).

This chain joins TRBV5-1 and TRBJ1-5; tentatively, D is TRBD1 (5 bases). V lost 3 bases and J 3 bases, leaving 10 bases between the germline ends. The CDR3 consists of 14 residues. CDR1 and CDR2 from the germline V gene are SGHRS and YFSETQ. This CDR3 reads CASSSGTPNQPQHF. CDR3 nucleotides: TGCGCCAGCAGCTCCGGGACTCCCAATCAGCCCCAGCATTTT.

The chain employs TRBV4-2 and TRBJ2-1, with 13 nucleotides matching TRBD2. The germline V gene encodes CDR1 LGHNA and CDR2 YNFKEQ. This CDR3 has 15 residues. V gave up 5 bases and J gave up 5 bases; unmatched junction bases: 3. The CDR3 here is CASSDGTSGNNEQFF. The CDR3 DNA follows: TGTGCCAGCAGCGACGGGACTAGCGGGAACAATGAGCAGTTCTTC.

The genes are TRBV7-9 and TRBJ2-1; D is ambiguous. The germline V gene encodes CDR1 SEHNR and CDR2 FQNEAQ (reference sequence). This CDR3 spans 13 amino acids. V lost 3 bases, J lost 5 bases, and 8 bases lay in between. The CDR3 protein is CASSLSSDNEQFF. The CDR3, as DNA: TGTGCCAGCAGCTTGAGCTCTGACAATGAGCAGTTCTTC.

This clone was detected only a few times. The chain has TRBV7-2 and TRBJ1-5; D call uncertain. Trimming removed 0 bases at V and 7 bases at J, with 10 bases between. The CDR3 runs 14 residues. Germline CDR1 and CDR2: SGHTA and FQGNSA. CDR3 nucleotides: TGTGCCAGCAGCTTAGCGCTGGGGTACCAGCCCCAGCATTTT. Protein product: CASSLALGYQPQHF.